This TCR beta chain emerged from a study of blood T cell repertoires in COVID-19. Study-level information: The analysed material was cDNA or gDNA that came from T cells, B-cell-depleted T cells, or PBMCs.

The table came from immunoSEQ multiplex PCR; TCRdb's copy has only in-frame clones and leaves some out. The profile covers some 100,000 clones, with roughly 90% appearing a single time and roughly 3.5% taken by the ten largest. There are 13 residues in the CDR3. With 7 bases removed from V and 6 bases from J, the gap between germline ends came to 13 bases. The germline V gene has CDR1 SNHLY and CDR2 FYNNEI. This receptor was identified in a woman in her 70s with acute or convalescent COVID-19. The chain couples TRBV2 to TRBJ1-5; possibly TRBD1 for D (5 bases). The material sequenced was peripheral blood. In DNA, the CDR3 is TGTGCCAGCACCGGCGGGAGGGGTCAGCCCCAGCATTTT. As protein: CASTGGRGQPQHF.